Presented here are 31 T cell receptor beta chains from one specimen sequenced in a study of CD8 T cells in ankylosing spondylitis. TCRdb re-called the 5' RACE reads with MiXCR, one entry per CDR3 protein. The sample yields approximately 210,000 distinct CDR3 sequences, 9.5% to 15% seen once. Sample: blood, either unsorted or a sorted T cell fraction (not recorded which). These receptors were obtained from a male donor with ankylosing spondylitis or in good health (not recorded which).

In this sample, this clonotype turned up a few times. The rearrangement uses TRBV11-2 and TRBJ1-1; D not resolved. CDR3 size: 12 residues. The germline V and J ends were trimmed by 1 base and 6 bases, with 6 bases remaining between them. Per germline, CDR1 SGHAT and CDR2 FQNNGV. Here the CDR3 DNA reads TGTGCCAGCAGCTTAGCCGGGGCTGAAGCTTTCTTT. The encoded protein is CASSLAGAEAFF.

CDR3: CSVVWLGTTDTQYF. The DNA for the CDR3 is TGCAGCGTTGTCTGGTTGGGGACCACAGATACGCAGTATTTT. The chain has TRBV29-1 and TRBJ2-3; tentatively, D is TRBD1 or TRBD2 (5 bases each). Germline V gene lookup returns CDR1 SQVTM and CDR2 ANQGSEA. The CDR3 has 14 residues. V lost 4 bases to trimming and J lost 2 bases, with 13 bases between them.

This clonotype was seen ten or more times. The chain uses TRBV7-9 and TRBJ2-1; TRBD2 matches at 10 bases. From germline, CDR1 is SEHNR and CDR2 FQNEAQ (reference sequence). The length of the CDR3 is 15 residues. The V segment lost 4 bases and the J segment 3 bases; nucleotides outside the gene matches: 3. CDR3 region: CASSSTSGNYNEQFF. As DNA, the CDR3 is TGTGCCAGCAGCTCCACTAGCGGGAACTACAATGAGCAGTTCTTC.

The V call is TRBV12-3 or TRBV12-4, the J call TRBJ2-2, with 7 bases that match TRBD1. The length of the CDR3 is 15 residues. J gave up 7 bases and V 3 bases, and 8 bases lay outside the gene matches. The DNA of the CDR3 is TGTGCCAGCAGTTTTGGGCAGGGGGTCGACGGGGAGCTGTTTTTT. Protein sequence: CASSFGQGVDGELFF.

This clonotype appeared a few times. The rearrangement joins TRBV11-2 to TRBJ2-1, with 9 bases matching TRBD2. Germline CDR1 is SGHAT and CDR2 is FQNNGV. CDR3 size: 18 residues. The ends lost 1 base at V and 4 bases at J; junction bases unmatched: 11. In DNA form, the CDR3 reads TGTGCCAGCAGCTTAGGCCCGGGGACTAGCTCCAGGTACAATGAGCAGTTCTTC. Amino acid sequence: CASSLGPGTSSRYNEQFF.

The chain recombines TRBV12-3 or TRBV12-4 with TRBJ2-1, with D perhaps matching TRBD1 or TRBD2 (5 bases each). This CDR3 is built from 15 residues. The germline V and J ends were trimmed by 6 bases and 7 bases, with 19 bases remaining between them. The CDR3 protein is CASRPLRGAENEQFF. The CDR3 DNA sequence: TGTGCCAGCAGGCCTCTGAGGGGCGCGGAGAATGAGCAGTTCTTC.

This clonotype came up a few times. The CDR3 DNA sequence: TGTGCCAGCAGCCAAGACTTAAACTACAATGAGCAGTTCTTC. This translates into CASSQDLNYNEQFF. This chain links TRBV3-1 with TRBJ2-1, with D unclear. Germline CDR1 reads LGHDT; CDR2 reads YNNKEL (reference sequence). Deletions cut 0 bases from V and 3 bases from J, with 6 bases between. The CDR3 has 14 amino acids.

In this sample, this clonotype turned up a few times. The genes are TRBV7-2 and TRBJ2-7; TRBD2 is a possible D gene (7 bases). Trimming shortened V by 4 bases and J by 5 bases, and 18 bases separated the two germline ends. Germline CDR1 is SGHTA and CDR2 is FQGNSA. The CDR3 sequence is 15 residues long. CDR3 region: CASSSTPGGRDEQYF. CDR3 bases: TGTGCCAGCAGCTCTACTCCCGGGGGGCGCGACGAGCAGTACTTC.

This clonotype was detected ten times or more. The chain combines TRBV4-1 with TRBJ2-3, with D possibly matching TRBD2 (6 bases). The CDR3 contains 11 residues. V dropped 4 bases and J dropped 10 bases, with 9 bases sitting between them. CDR1 MGHRA and CDR2 YSYEKL come from the germline V gene. The CDR3 nucleotides read TGCGCCAGCAGCCGTCCGGGAGCGCAGTATTTT. Amino acids: CASSRPGAQYF.

This rearrangement joins TRBV4-1 to TRBJ2-7; 7 nucleotides align to TRBD2. This CDR3 comprises 17 residues. V gave up 0 bases and J gave up 1 base; unmatched junction bases: 9. CDR1 is MGHRA and CDR2 is YSYEKL in the germline V gene. In DNA, the CDR3 is TGCGCCAGCAGCCAAGATAGTGGCGGGGGAGGGTCCTACGAGCAGTACTTC. Its translation is CASSQDSGGGGSYEQYF.

V and J are TRBV9 and TRBJ2-5; 10 bases map to TRBD2. The CDR3 contains 15 residues. Germline assignment: CDR1 SGDLS and CDR2 YYNGEE. After removal of 2 bases from V and 5 bases from J, the junction contained 6 bases not matched to a gene. CDR3 protein: CASSVSAGGLETQYF. The CDR3 DNA reads as TGTGCCAGCAGCGTCTCAGCGGGGGGGCTGGAGACCCAGTACTTC.

This chain connects TRBV7-9 to TRBJ2-5; the D gene is possibly TRBD2 (6 bases). Looked up from germline, CDR1 is SEHNR and CDR2 is FQNEAQ (reference sequence). V lost 2 bases, J lost 5 bases, and 18 bases lay in between. The CDR3 covers 16 residues. CDR3 sequence reads: CASSLLLASKGETQYF. Written as DNA, the CDR3 is TGTGCCAGCAGCTTATTACTAGCCTCAAAGGGGGAGACCCAGTACTTC.

Turning to this clonotype: A read error may be the cause here, since a much bigger clone is one base away. The CDR3 nucleotides are TGTGCCAACACCCTGGGGAAAACCACTGAAGCTTTCTTT. It translates to CANTLGKTTEAFF. V usage is TRBV12-3 or TRBV12-4 and J usage is TRBJ1-1; D remains unclear. V gave up 10 bases and J gave up 4 bases, with 16 bases separating them. CDR3 size: 13 residues.

In this sample, this clonotype turned up a few times. The chain is built from TRBV12-5 and TRBJ1-1; D gene unclear. The CDR3 runs 12 residues. Trimming took 5 bases from V and 9 from J, leaving 13 bases between them. CDR1 and CDR2 from the germline V gene are LGHNT and FRNRAP. The CDR3 bases are TGTGCTAGTGGTCCCAACGGGCTCCAAGCTTTCTTT. Residues: CASGPNGLQAFF.

The chain carries TRBV29-1 and TRBJ2-7; no clear D. CDR1 and CDR2 from the germline V gene are SQVTM and ANQGSEA. V gave up 5 bases and J gave up 0 bases, with 5 bases separating them. The CDR3 sequence is 11 residues long. The DNA for the CDR3 is TGCAGCGTTATGGCCTCCTACGAGCAGTACTTC. It codes for CSVMASYEQYF.

This clonotype was recorded a few times. V and J are TRBV5-1 and TRBJ1-2; D unresolved. The CDR3 covers 15 residues. V gave up 0 bases and J gave up 6 bases, with 15 bases separating them. Germline values: CDR1 SGHRS, CDR2 YFSETQ. CDR3 DNA sequence: TGCGCCAGCAGCTTGGGTCTAGGAGTATATGATGGCTACACCTTC. It yields the protein CASSLGLGVYDGYTF.

The chain is built from TRBV5-6 and TRBJ2-7, with 8 bases fitting TRBD1. Germline CDR1 reads SGHDT; CDR2 reads YYEEEE. This CDR3 comprises 14 residues. Trimming took 5 bases from V and 0 from J; bases not matched to a gene: 4. The CDR3 loop is CASSDRGISYEQYF. As DNA, the CDR3 is TGTGCCAGCAGTGACAGGGGTATCTCCTACGAGCAGTACTTC.

This clonotype was counted only a few times. This chain links TRBV2 with TRBJ1-2, with TRBD1 identical over 10 bases. The CDR3 extends over 15 amino acids. The J segment lost 4 bases and the V segment lost 10 bases, leaving 12 bases of the junction unmatched. Germline CDR1 and CDR2: SNHLY and FYNNEI. The CDR3 spells CAISRGQGQFYGYTF. CDR3 coding DNA: TGTGCCATCTCCCGGGGACAGGGGCAATTCTATGGCTACACCTTC.

Many counts were recorded for this clonotype. The CDR3 DNA reads TGTGCCAGCAGTCCCCGCCTTTACGCGGGAGGGCCCCACAATGAGCAGTTCTTC. Translating it yields CASSPRLYAGGPHNEQFF. The chain combines TRBV27 with TRBJ2-1; 9 nucleotides align to TRBD2. The V segment lost 5 bases and the J segment 5 bases; nucleotides outside the gene matches: 16. Germline CDR1 reads MNHEY; CDR2 reads SMNVEV (reference sequence). The CDR3 consists of 18 residues.

The rearrangement joins TRBV5-1 to TRBJ1-5; D gene uncertain. Germline V gene lookup returns CDR1 SGHRS and CDR2 YFSETQ. The CDR3 contains 14 residues. V dropped 5 bases and J dropped 1 base, with 10 bases sitting between them. The CDR3 protein is CASRRRPSNQPQHF. The CDR3 DNA reads TGCGCCAGCAGAAGAAGACCCAGCAATCAGCCCCAGCATTTT.

This clonotype appeared many times. The V gene is TRBV29-1, the J gene TRBJ2-7, with D possibly being TRBD2 (6 bases). The CDR3 loop spans 13 amino acids. Germline CDR1 SQVTM, CDR2 ANQGSEA. The V end lost 4 bases, the J end lost 3 bases, and 13 bases lay between the germline ends. This CDR3 is CSVVLADLYEQYF. In nucleotides, the CDR3 is TGCAGCGTTGTATTAGCGGACCTCTACGAGCAGTACTTC.

This clonotype was picked up many times. The chain combines TRBV29-1 with TRBJ2-2; 7 bases are shared with TRBD1. The J segment lost 0 bases and the V segment lost 5 bases, leaving 6 bases of the junction unmatched. The CDR3 is made up of 15 amino acids. Germline V CDR1 and CDR2: SQVTM, ANQGSEA. The CDR3 DNA sequence: TGCAGCGTTCTACAGGGGAGAACGAACACCGGGGAGCTGTTTTTT. The encoded protein is CSVLQGRTNTGELFF.

This clonotype was counted between two and nine times. CDR3 bases: TGCAGTGCTAGAGGGGGGGCCGGCTCCTACAATGAGCAGTTCTTC. Amino acids: CSARGGAGSYNEQFF. The gene calls are TRBV20-1 and TRBJ2-1; either TRBD1 or TRBD2 may supply D (6 bases each). The V gene's germline CDR1 is DFQATT and CDR2 SNEGSKA (reference sequence). V lost 1 base, J lost 0 bases, and 10 bases lay in between. The CDR3 runs to 15 residues.

V and J are TRBV30 and TRBJ2-7; D is tentatively TRBD1 or TRBD2 (5 bases each). Germline lookup yields CDR1 GTSNPN and CDR2 SVGIG (reference sequence). V gave up 5 bases and J gave up 4 bases, with 9 bases separating them. The CDR3 loop spans 11 amino acids. As DNA, the CDR3 is TGTGCCTGGGGGGACGGGTACGAGCAGTACTTC. The encoded protein is CAWGDGYEQYF.

The CDR3 DNA follows: TGTGCCAGAGGGACTTCCTACGAGCAGTACTTC. Encoded protein: CARGTSYEQYF. The rearrangement joins TRBV2 to TRBJ2-7; D perhaps matches TRBD2 (6 bases). Germline lookup yields CDR1 SNHLY and CDR2 FYNNEI. V lost 9 bases to trimming and J lost 1 base, with 7 bases between them. CDR3 length equals 11 residues.

This clonotype was seen repeatedly, ten times or more. V and J are TRBV25-1 and TRBJ2-3; TRBD2 matches 9 bases. The CDR3 is 17 residues long. After removal of 1 base from V and 2 bases from J, the junction contained 7 bases not matched to a gene. Germline CDR1 reads MGHDK; CDR2 reads SYGVNS. The CDR3 protein is CASSESGREGVTDTQYF. CDR3 bases: TGTGCCAGCAGTGAATCCGGGCGGGAGGGGGTCACAGATACGCAGTATTTT.

CDR3 coding DNA: TGTGCCAGCAGTCACCCCCGGGACAGGGGAGACACCGGGGAGCTGTTTTTT. Translating gives CASSHPRDRGDTGELFF. J is TRBJ2-2 and V is TRBV7-9, with 10 bases lining up with TRBD1. The ends lost 6 bases at V and 3 bases at J; junction bases unmatched: 10. The germline gives CDR1 SEHNR, CDR2 FQNEAQ (reference sequence). CDR3 length: 17 residues.

The table lists this clonotype with a few counts. CDR3 loop: CASSLAPSSDRPDEQFF. Written as DNA, the CDR3 is TGTGCCAGCAGCTTAGCTCCTTCTAGCGATCGTCCGGATGAGCAGTTCTTC. This rearrangement joins TRBV7-7 to TRBJ2-1; weak D call: TRBD2 (6 bases). CDR1 is SSHAT, CDR2 FNYEAQ, per germline (reference sequence). The CDR3 has 17 amino acids. V lost 0 bases to trimming and J lost 8 bases, with 20 bases between them.

This clonotype showed up just a few times. The rearrangement links TRBV27 to TRBJ1-1; D not resolved. Germline CDR1 MNHEY, CDR2 SMNVEV (reference sequence). Trimming left V 3 bases short and J 5 bases short, with 10 bases between. The CDR3 length is 13 residues. As DNA, the CDR3 is TGTGCCAGCAGTTTGGTGGCGGAGACTGAAGCTTTCTTT. Amino acids: CASSLVAETEAFF.

This chain links TRBV4-1 with TRBJ2-1; D not certain. Deletions cut 4 bases from V and 6 bases from J, with 10 bases between. Germline CDR1 and CDR2: MGHRA and YSYEKL. The CDR3 contains 13 residues. The CDR3 bases are TGCGCCAGCAGCCTCCGGGCCGTCAATGAGCAGTTCTTC. Protein product: CASSLRAVNEQFF.

This clonotype was detected many times. The gene calls are TRBV5-1 and TRBJ2-7; the D call may be TRBD1 or TRBD2 (5 bases each). This CDR3 has 15 residues. The V and J ends lost 5 bases and 1 base respectively, with 16 bases between them. Germline lookup yields CDR1 SGHRS and CDR2 YFSETQ. CDR3 sequence reads: CASRRALGDSYEQYF. The CDR3 region has the DNA TGCGCCAGCAGACGCGCGTTGGGGGATTCCTACGAGCAGTACTTC.